These T cell receptor beta chains were read from a single sample in a study of blood T cell repertoires in COVID-19. Profiled with immunoSEQ multiplex PCR; TCRdb holds only in-frame clones, not every one. Of approximately 70,000 clones listed, roughly 80% are singletons. The sample comprised peripheral blood. All receptors derive from a man between 65 and 79 years old who had recovered from COVID-19. The CDR3 runs from the conserved cysteine through the conserved F or W. A D gene is named only where the DNA matches it firmly. Clone size, where shown, is once, few, many, or a class for clones that have expanded.

J gene: TRBJ2-3; V gene: TRBV6-5; D gene: TRBD2; clone size: -; CDR3 DNA: TGTGCCAGCAGTTCCCCACTAGCGGGGGGGCCGAATACGCAGTATTTT; CDR3 protein: CASSSPLAGGPNTQYF
J gene: TRBJ2-7; V gene: TRBV6-1; D gene: TRBD2; clone size: -; CDR3 DNA: TGTGCCAGCAGTGAATCGCGGACTAGCTTCTACGAGCAGTACTTC; CDR3 protein: CASSESRTSFYEQYF
J gene: TRBJ2-7; V gene: TRBV4-3; D gene: TRBD2; clone size: -; CDR3 DNA: TGCGCCAGCAGCCAAGTAGCGGGAGTTTACGAGCAGTACTTC; CDR3 protein: CASSQVAGVYEQYF
J gene: TRBJ1-4; V gene: TRBV2; D gene: TRBD1; clone size: -; CDR3 DNA: TGTGCCAGCGGCCCTGACAGGGGCGCAGCAAAACTGTTTTTT; CDR3 protein: CASGPDRGAAKLFF
J gene: TRBJ1-2; V gene: TRBV2; D gene: -; clone size: -; CDR3 DNA: TGTGCCCCCAAGGGGGAATTATGGTATGGCTACACCTTC; CDR3 protein: CAPKGELWYGYTF
J gene: TRBJ1-2; V gene: TRBV6-5; D gene: TRBD1; clone size: once; CDR3 DNA: TGTGCCAGCAGTTCGTTGGGACAGGCCAACTATGGCTACACCTTC; CDR3 protein: CASSSLGQANYGYTF
J gene: TRBJ1-1; V gene: TRBV5-5; D gene: TRBD1; clone size: -; CDR3 DNA: TGTGCCAGCAGTCCTCCGGGACAGGGTTCGGGGACTGAAGCTTTCTTT; CDR3 protein: CASSPPGQGSGTEAFF
J gene: TRBJ2-2; V gene: TRBV9; D gene: -; clone size: -; CDR3 DNA: TGTGCCAGCAGCGTAGCAACAGAACCTACCGGGGAGCTGTTTTTT; CDR3 protein: CASSVATEPTGELFF
J gene: TRBJ2-5; V gene: TRBV19; D gene: TRBD1; clone size: -; CDR3 DNA: TGTGCCAGTGCTCGGACAGGGGAGGAAGGAGAGACCCAGTACTTC; CDR3 protein: CASARTGEEGETQYF
J gene: TRBJ1-1; V gene: TRBV5-8; D gene: -; clone size: -; CDR3 DNA: TGTGCCAGCAGCGGTGAGGTGCAGGGAATCACTGAAGCTTTCTTT; CDR3 protein: CASSGEVQGITEAFF
J gene: TRBJ1-2; V gene: TRBV18; D gene: -; clone size: -; CDR3 DNA: TGTGCCAGCTCACCACAGGCGGCCTATGGCTACACCTTC; CDR3 protein: CASSPQAAYGYTF
J gene: TRBJ1-1; V gene: TRBV6-1; D gene: -; clone size: -; CDR3 DNA: TGTGCCAGCAGTGAAGCCCGACAGATAAACACTGAAGCTTTCTTT; CDR3 protein: CASSEARQINTEAFF
J gene: TRBJ1-5; V gene: TRBV28; D gene: -; clone size: once; CDR3 DNA: TGTGCCAGCAGTTTAGCGGGGGTGAGCAATCAGCCCCAGCATTTT; CDR3 protein: CASSLAGVSNQPQHF
J gene: TRBJ1-4; V gene: TRBV2; D gene: TRBD1; clone size: -; CDR3 DNA: TGTGCCAGCACTCTCGGAGACAGGGACGGTGAAAAACTGTTTTTT; CDR3 protein: CASTLGDRDGEKLFF
J gene: TRBJ2-5; V gene: TRBV7-2; D gene: -; clone size: -; CDR3 DNA: TGTGCCAGCAGCCTACAAGAGACCCAGTACTTC; CDR3 protein: CASSLQETQYF
J gene: TRBJ1-5; V gene: TRBV2; D gene: -; clone size: -; CDR3 DNA: TGTGCCAGCAGTGAATCGGACACCAATCAGCCCCAGCATTTT; CDR3 protein: CASSESDTNQPQHF
J gene: TRBJ2-6; V gene: TRBV10-2; D gene: -; clone size: -; CDR3 DNA: TGCGCCAGCAGTGAGCGAGGTTACTCTGGGGCCAACGTCCTGACTTTC; CDR3 protein: CASSERGYSGANVLTF
J gene: TRBJ1-2; V gene: TRBV28; D gene: TRBD1; clone size: -; CDR3 DNA: TGTGCCAGCAGTTTGATGACAGGGGCGGGTGGCTACACCTTC; CDR3 protein: CASSLMTGAGGYTF
J gene: TRBJ2-7; V gene: TRBV6-5; D gene: -; clone size: -; CDR3 DNA: TGTGCCGGCTCCCGGAGGTCGGGCGAGCAGTACTTC; CDR3 protein: CAGSRRSGEQYF
J gene: TRBJ2-7; V gene: TRBV2; D gene: TRBD1; clone size: -; CDR3 DNA: TGTGCCAGCACAGAGACAGGGTTCCACTCCGGCTACGAGCAGTACTTC; CDR3 protein: CASTETGFHSGYEQYF
J gene: TRBJ2-3; V gene: TRBV6-1; D gene: TRBD2; clone size: -; CDR3 DNA: TGTGCCAGCAGTGACCCGGGACTAGCGGGGGAGACTAGCACAGATACGCAGTATTTT; CDR3 protein: CASSDPGLAGETSTDTQYF
J gene: TRBJ1-1; V gene: TRBV19; D gene: -; clone size: -; CDR3 DNA: TGTGCCAGTCGCAATGGGGGGGGCGCTTTCTTT; CDR3 protein: CASRNGGGAFF
J gene: TRBJ1-1; V gene: TRBV12-3/TRBV12-4; D gene: TRBD1; clone size: once; CDR3 DNA: TGTGCCAGCAGATTGGGACAGGACACTGAAGCTTTCTTT; CDR3 protein: CASRLGQDTEAFF
J gene: TRBJ2-7; V gene: TRBV5-3; D gene: -; clone size: -; CDR3 DNA: TGTGCCAGAAGCTTGTTTTTTATGGGCTGTCTAAGGGGTGGTGAGATCTACGAGCAGTACTTC; CDR3 protein: CARSLFFMGCLRGGEIYEQYF
J gene: TRBJ2-7; V gene: TRBV7-9; D gene: -; clone size: -; CDR3 DNA: TGTGCCAGCAGCTACTCCGGGACAAGCGAGCAGTACTTC; CDR3 protein: CASSYSGTSEQYF
J gene: TRBJ2-3; V gene: TRBV19; D gene: -; clone size: -; CDR3 DNA: TGTGCCAGTAGTCCCCTTTCCTTAAACACAGATACGCAGTATTTT; CDR3 protein: CASSPLSLNTDTQYF
J gene: TRBJ2-2; V gene: TRBV10-3; D gene: TRBD1; clone size: -; CDR3 DNA: TGTGCCACAACGCCGGGACAGGGCGCCGGCACCGGGGAGCTGTTTTTT; CDR3 protein: CATTPGQGAGTGELFF
J gene: TRBJ2-2; V gene: TRBV10-3; D gene: TRBD2; clone size: -; CDR3 DNA: TGTGCCATCAGCAGACGACTAGCGGGAGAGGGGAACACCGGGGAGCTGTTTTTT; CDR3 protein: CAISRRLAGEGNTGELFF
J gene: TRBJ2-1; V gene: TRBV5-6; D gene: TRBD1; clone size: once; CDR3 DNA: TGTGCCAGCAGCTCACAGGGGGCTGGGTACAATGAGCAGTTCTTC; CDR3 protein: CASSSQGAGYNEQFF
J gene: TRBJ1-1; V gene: TRBV6-4; D gene: -; clone size: -; CDR3 DNA: TGTGCCAGCAGTGACTTCCGGGGGGGTAACACTGAAGCTTTCTTT; CDR3 protein: CASSDFRGGNTEAFF
J gene: TRBJ1-5; V gene: TRBV7-2; D gene: -; clone size: -; CDR3 DNA: TGTGCCAGCAGCTTACACGAGGGAGGTACGGGCCAGCCCCAGCATTTT; CDR3 protein: CASSLHEGGTGQPQHF
J gene: TRBJ1-3; V gene: TRBV19; D gene: -; clone size: -; CDR3 DNA: TGTGCCAGTAGTATAGCCCGCTCTGGAAACACCATATATTTT; CDR3 protein: CASSIARSGNTIYF
J gene: TRBJ2-7; V gene: TRBV30; D gene: TRBD2; clone size: once; CDR3 DNA: TGTGCCTGGAACCCGGGTAGAGTAGCGGGATCCTACGAGCAGTACTTC; CDR3 protein: CAWNPGRVAGSYEQYF
J gene: TRBJ1-2; V gene: TRBV9; D gene: TRBD1; clone size: -; CDR3 DNA: TGTGCCAGCAGCGTACATGAGGGGGCTCTTCTTGGCTACACCTTC; CDR3 protein: CASSVHEGALLGYTF
J gene: TRBJ1-1; V gene: TRBV19; D gene: TRBD1; clone size: -; CDR3 DNA: TGTGCCAGTAGTTCGCGGACAGGATCGGGTGAAGCTTTCTTT; CDR3 protein: CASSSRTGSGEAFF
J gene: TRBJ2-7; V gene: TRBV7-9; D gene: -; clone size: many; CDR3 DNA: TGTGCCAGCAGCTTAACGGACGAGCAGTACTTC; CDR3 protein: CASSLTDEQYF
J gene: TRBJ2-1; V gene: TRBV7-2; D gene: -; clone size: -; CDR3 DNA: TGTGCCAGCAGACCACACTACGGGAATGAGCAGTTCTTC; CDR3 protein: CASRPHYGNEQFF
J gene: TRBJ1-4; V gene: TRBV4-3; D gene: -; clone size: -; CDR3 DNA: TGCGCCAGCAGCCAAGATTCTGGGGGGGGAAGGGAAAAACTGTTTTTT; CDR3 protein: CASSQDSGGGREKLFF
J gene: TRBJ1-2; V gene: TRBV11-1; D gene: -; clone size: -; CDR3 DNA: TGTGCCAGCAGCCCTAGTGGTGGGGCGCAGGGTAATGGCTACACCTTC; CDR3 protein: CASSPSGGAQGNGYTF
J gene: TRBJ2-1; V gene: TRBV18; D gene: TRBD2; clone size: -; CDR3 DNA: TGTGCCAGCTCACCACCTTCTCTGAGCGGGAGTCATGAGCAGTTCTTC; CDR3 protein: CASSPPSLSGSHEQFF
J gene: TRBJ2-1; V gene: TRBV11-2; D gene: TRBD2; clone size: once; CDR3 DNA: TGTGCCAGCAGCTCAGGGGCGGGAGGCTACAATGAGCAGTTCTTC; CDR3 protein: CASSSGAGGYNEQFF
J gene: TRBJ2-7; V gene: TRBV30; D gene: TRBD1; clone size: -; CDR3 DNA: TGTGCCTGGAGTGGGACAGGGGTCGGCGAGCAGTACTTC; CDR3 protein: CAWSGTGVGEQYF
J gene: TRBJ2-3; V gene: TRBV28; D gene: -; clone size: once; CDR3 DNA: TGTGCCAGCAGTTTCTCCGGGACTAGCACAGATACGCAGTATTTT; CDR3 protein: CASSFSGTSTDTQYF
J gene: TRBJ2-7; V gene: TRBV7-2; D gene: -; clone size: -; CDR3 DNA: TGTGCCAGCAGCTCCCAGACGGGGACCTACGAGCAGTACTTC; CDR3 protein: CASSSQTGTYEQYF
J gene: TRBJ1-1; V gene: TRBV5-1; D gene: -; clone size: once; CDR3 DNA: TGCGCCAGCAGCTTACAGGCGGTTAGCACTGAAGCTTTCTTT; CDR3 protein: CASSLQAVSTEAFF
J gene: TRBJ2-3; V gene: TRBV5-8; D gene: -; clone size: -; CDR3 DNA: TGTGCCAGCACCCGGCGGCAGGAGGTCCCAGATACGCAGTATTTT; CDR3 protein: CASTRRQEVPDTQYF
J gene: TRBJ1-5; V gene: TRBV21-1; D gene: -; clone size: once; CDR3 DNA: TGTGCCAGCACCAACGGACAGGGCAATCAGCCCCAGCATTTT; CDR3 protein: CASTNGQGNQPQHF
J gene: TRBJ1-3; V gene: TRBV7-2; D gene: -; clone size: -; CDR3 DNA: TGTGCCAGCAGCTTAGTCGGACAAGGAAATGGAAACACCATATATTTT; CDR3 protein: CASSLVGQGNGNTIYF
J gene: TRBJ1-6; V gene: TRBV2; D gene: -; clone size: -; CDR3 DNA: TGTGCCAGCAGTGACACAGGGCGAAATTCACCCCTCCACTTT; CDR3 protein: CASSDTGRNSPLHF
J gene: TRBJ1-4; V gene: TRBV11-2; D gene: TRBD1; clone size: -; CDR3 DNA: TGTGCCAGCAGCTTCACCGGGACAGTAGATGAAAAACTGTTTTTT; CDR3 protein: CASSFTGTVDEKLFF
J gene: TRBJ1-2; V gene: TRBV5-6; D gene: -; clone size: -; CDR3 DNA: TGTGCCAGCAGCTGGGGGCCGGGACGCCCCGATGACTACACCTTC; CDR3 protein: CASSWGPGRPDDYTF
J gene: TRBJ1-2; V gene: TRBV27; D gene: -; clone size: -; CDR3 DNA: TGTGCCAGCAGCACTAGAGTCCACAGTTGGGACTATGGCTACACCTTC; CDR3 protein: CASSTRVHSWDYGYTF
J gene: TRBJ2-1; V gene: TRBV28; D gene: TRBD2; clone size: -; CDR3 DNA: TGTGCCAGCATCGAGGGGACTAGTTACAATGAGCAGTTCTTC; CDR3 protein: CASIEGTSYNEQFF
J gene: TRBJ1-5; V gene: TRBV19; D gene: TRBD1; clone size: few; CDR3 DNA: TGTGCCAGTAGGTCGGGACAGGCAGGTCAGCCCCAGCATTTT; CDR3 protein: CASRSGQAGQPQHF